The 25 T cell receptor beta chains listed next were all sequenced from one sample in a study of T cell repertoires in cytomegalovirus infection. A single record per CDR3 protein comes from TCRdb applying MiXCR to the reads. The sample carries 150,000 to 200,000 distinct CDR3 sequences, about 21% recorded once. Sample: PBMCs. The receptors originated from a human donor in good health (CMV status not recorded). Some clones in this sample may be carry-over from other donors' samples.

V gene TRBV3-1 combines with J gene TRBJ1-1; 7 bases agree with TRBD1. The CDR3 is made up of 14 amino acids. J was trimmed by 4 bases and V by 4 bases; bases with no gene match: 6. Germline CDR1 and CDR2: LGHDT and YNNKEL (reference sequence). The CDR3 nucleotides read TGTGCCAGCAGCCCAAGGGGGCTGGTCACTGAAGCTTTCTTT. It is translated as CASSPRGLVTEAFF. Drawing the rest from reference TRBV3-1 and TRBJ1-1, the complete variable domain is DTAVSQTPKYLVTQMGNDKSIKCEQNLGHDTMYWYKQDSKKFLKIMFSYNNKELIINETVPNRFSPKSPDKAHLNLHINSLELGDSAVYFCASSPRGLVTEAFFGQGTRLTVV.

A few counts support this clonotype. This chain uses TRBV5-1 with TRBJ1-2; possible D gene TRBD1, 5 bases. The CDR3 has 14 amino acids. The germline CDR1 and CDR2 sequences are SGHRS and YFSETQ. Trimming removed 5 bases from V and 2 bases from J, with 13 bases in between. The CDR3 DNA reads as TGCGCCAGCAGTGCCCAGGGTGCGAACTATGGCTACACCTTC. Translation: CASSAQGANYGYTF.

This clonotype was detected a few times. This chain joins TRBV3-1 and TRBJ1-1; D gene unclear. Germline CDR1 and CDR2: LGHDT and YNNKEL (reference sequence). Trimming pared 4 bases from V and 0 bases from J, leaving 9 bases between. The CDR3 runs 14 residues. Here the CDR3 reads CASSLRELNTEAFF. The CDR3 nucleotides are TGTGCCAGCAGCCTACGGGAACTGAACACTGAAGCTTTCTTT.

This clonotype was counted a single time. The CDR3 bases are TGCAGCGGCCACATGAACACTGAAGCTTTCTTT. It translates to CSGHMNTEAFF. The genes are TRBV29-1 and TRBJ1-1; no reliable D call. V was trimmed by 7 bases and J by 0 bases, leaving 6 bases between them. Germline values: CDR1 SQVTM, CDR2 ANQGSEA. The CDR3 sequence is 11 residues long.

This clonotype was picked up many times. This sequence joins TRBV15 and TRBJ2-5; D is unclear. Trimming left V 3 bases short and J 2 bases short, with 4 bases between. Germline CDR1 LNHNV, CDR2 YYDKDF (reference sequence). The CDR3 covers 12 residues. In nucleotides, the CDR3 is TGTGCCACCAGCAGGACACAAGAGACCCAGTACTTC. Amino acids: CATSRTQETQYF.

This clonotype was recorded a few times. The chain has TRBV5-1 and TRBJ2-5; perhaps TRBD2 as D (6 bases). This CDR3 region has 15 residues. Trimming removed 0 bases from V and 2 bases from J, with 11 bases in between. Germline V CDR1 and CDR2: SGHRS, YFSETQ. The CDR3 sequence is CASSLEVGGQETQYF. In nucleotides, the CDR3 is TGCGCCAGCAGCTTGGAGGTGGGAGGTCAAGAGACCCAGTACTTC.

The J gene is TRBJ2-7, the V gene TRBV28, with a tentative D call TRBD1 (7 bases). Per germline, CDR1 MDHEN and CDR2 SYDVKM. V lost 4 bases, J lost 6 bases, and 19 bases lay in between. The CDR3 loop spans 15 amino acids. The CDR3: CASSSPATGRREQYF. The CDR3 DNA is TGTGCCAGCAGTTCACCCGCGACAGGGAGGCGCGAGCAGTACTTC.

This chain joins TRBV6-5 and TRBJ1-6; no definite D call. Trimming shortened V by 6 bases and J by 9 bases, and 18 bases separated the two germline ends. The CDR3 covers 15 residues. The V gene's germline CDR1 is MNHEY and CDR2 SVGAGI. The CDR3 protein is CASSPSGPGSSPLHF. CDR3 bases: TGTGCCAGCAGCCCCTCGGGCCCCGGTAGTTCACCCCTCCACTTT.

The DNA for the CDR3 is TGCAGCGTTGACTCCGGTATTAACTATGGCTACACCTTC. It encodes CSVDSGINYGYTF. The gene calls are TRBV29-1 and TRBJ1-2; D not resolved. V was clipped by 3 bases and J by 1 base, with 9 bases between them. CDR1 is SQVTM and CDR2 is ANQGSEA in the germline V gene. The CDR3 runs to 13 residues.

The chain has TRBV20-1 and TRBJ2-4, with 8 bases fitting TRBD1. Unmatched junction bases numbered 7, after V lost 5 bases and J lost 7 bases. The CDR3 is made up of 13 amino acids. The V gene's germline CDR1 is DFQATT and CDR2 SNEGSKA (reference sequence). The CDR3 is CSAPVTGVNIQYF. The CDR3 DNA is TGCAGTGCTCCCGTGACAGGGGTTAACATTCAGTACTTC.

This clonotype has a handful of counts. V and J are TRBV6-2 or TRBV6-3 and TRBJ2-2; D may be TRBD1 (5 bases). Looked up from germline, CDR1 is MNHEY and CDR2 is SVGEGT. Trimming stripped 6 bases from V and 5 bases from J, with 19 bases between. The CDR3 covers 16 residues. This CDR3 reads CASRERTPSRTGELFF. CDR3 coding DNA: TGTGCCAGCAGGGAGAGGACACCTAGTAGGACCGGGGAGCTGTTTTTT.

This clonotype has only a few counts. This chain links TRBV7-3 with TRBJ1-4, with D perhaps matching TRBD1 (5 bases). The CDR3 extends over 14 amino acids. CDR1 and CDR2 (germline): SGHTA, FQGTGA. V was cut by 5 bases and J by 6 bases, with 13 bases left in between. The CDR3 sequence is CASSPRGNHEKLFF. The CDR3 DNA sequence: TGTGCCAGCAGCCCAAGGGGAAACCATGAAAAACTGTTTTTT.

CDR3 in amino acids: CASSLTKEPEAGSYGYTF. The CDR3 region has the DNA TGTGCCAGCAGCTTAACGAAGGAGCCGGAGGCGGGTTCCTATGGCTACACCTTC. The chain is built from TRBV7-3 and TRBJ1-2; D is unresolved. V dropped 0 bases and J dropped 4 bases, with 21 bases sitting between them. In germline, CDR1 is SGHTA, CDR2 FQGTGA. CDR3 length equals 18 residues.

This clonotype has just a few counts. This chain links TRBV19 with TRBJ1-4; D is possibly TRBD1 (6 bases). V lost 6 bases, J lost 8 bases, and 16 bases lay in between. Germline values: CDR1 LNHDA, CDR2 SQIVND (reference sequence). This CDR3 has 14 amino acids. CDR3 sequence reads: CASSLGHGGEKLFF. CDR3 bases: TGTGCCAGTAGCTTGGGACACGGTGGGGAAAAACTGTTTTTT. Drawing the rest from reference TRBV19 and TRBJ1-4, the complete variable domain is DGGITQSPKYLFRKEGQNVTLSCEQNLNHDAMYWYRQDPGQGLRLIYYSQIVNDFQKGDIAEGYSVSREKKESFPLTVTSAQKNPTAFYLCASSLGHGGEKLFFGSGTQLSVL.

This clonotype came up a few times. The chain recombines TRBV5-6 with TRBJ1-6; tentatively, D is TRBD1 (5 bases). Germline V gene sequence: CDR1 SGHDT, CDR2 YYEEEE. This CDR3 has 14 amino acids. Trimming left V 1 base short and J 10 bases short, with 12 bases between. CDR3 sequence (DNA): TGTGCCAGCAGCTTGTTACGGGGCGACTCACCCCTCCACTTT. Amino acid sequence: CASSLLRGDSPLHF. The whole variable domain, remainder taken from reference TRBV5-6 and TRBJ1-6, is DAGVTQSPTHLIKTRGQQVTLRCSPKSGHDTVSWYQQALGQGPQFIFQYYEEEERQRGNFPDRFSGHQFPNYSSELNVNALLLGDSALYLCASSLLRGDSPLHFGNGTRLTVT.

The table lists this clonotype with a few counts. V gene TRBV12-3 or TRBV12-4 combines with J gene TRBJ1-2, with D unclear. The V and J ends lost 7 bases and 1 base respectively, with 13 bases between them. The CDR3 contains 14 residues. CDR3 amino acids: CASTLLQLNYGYTF. DNA of the CDR3: TGTGCCAGCACCCTCCTGCAGCTTAACTATGGCTACACCTTC.

The table lists this clonotype with a few counts. This chain links TRBV10-3 with TRBJ1-6; D perhaps matches TRBD1 (6 bases). V lost 0 bases, J lost 6 bases, and 12 bases lay in between. The CDR3 has 16 amino acids. The germline V gene encodes CDR1 ENHRY and CDR2 SYGVKD. The CDR3 region is CAISESRQAPNSPLHF. The CDR3 DNA reads TGTGCCATCAGTGAGTCGAGACAGGCCCCTAATTCACCCCTCCACTTT.

This clonotype was seen a handful of times. The chain uses TRBV12-3 or TRBV12-4 and TRBJ2-7; the D gene is possibly TRBD2 (5 bases). Trimming left V 7 bases short and J 3 bases short, with 13 bases between. This CDR3 spans 13 amino acids. This CDR3 is CASTSGSHYEQYF. The CDR3, as DNA: TGTGCCAGCACCTCGGGAAGTCACTACGAGCAGTACTTC.

This clonotype was found once. The rearrangement joins TRBV24-1 to TRBJ2-3; TRBD2 might be the D (5 bases). Germline assignment: CDR1 KGHDR and CDR2 SFDVKD. The CDR3 length is 14 residues. V was trimmed by 3 bases and J by 5 bases, leaving 11 bases between them. The CDR3 nucleotides are TGTGCCACCAGTGATGTAGGACTGGAAGATACGCAGTATTTT. Protein product: CATSDVGLEDTQYF.

This clonotype was seen more than once but under ten times. The CDR3 spells CASSQAGTGLLEQYF. CDR3 nucleotide sequence: TGCGCCAGCAGCCAAGCCGGGACAGGGCTACTCGAGCAGTACTTC. V usage is TRBV4-1 and J usage is TRBJ2-7; TRBD1 agrees at 9 bases. From germline, CDR1 is MGHRA and CDR2 YSYEKL. V shed 1 base, J shed 6 bases, and the junction held 7 bases outside the gene matches. This CDR3 has 15 amino acids.

The CDR3 is CSAREGGVGDTQYF. The CDR3 nucleotides are TGCAGTGCTAGAGAGGGGGGTGTTGGAGATACGCAGTATTTT. The genes are TRBV20-1 and TRBJ2-3; tentative D call: TRBD2 (6 bases). Germline V lookup: CDR1 DFQATT, CDR2 SNEGSKA (reference sequence). The CDR3 runs to 14 residues. V dropped 0 bases and J dropped 5 bases, with 12 bases sitting between them.

In this sample, this clonotype turned up a few times. This chain connects TRBV20-1 to TRBJ2-3; a possible D gene is TRBD2 (6 bases). The ends were cut back, 6 bases at V and 1 base at J, with 14 bases in the middle. Germline values: CDR1 DFQATT, CDR2 SNEGSKA (reference sequence). The CDR3 extends over 14 amino acids. In nucleotides, the CDR3 is TGCAGTGCCCACCGGGAGTCGCGCACAGATACGCAGTATTTT. It is translated as CSAHRESRTDTQYF.

This clonotype has more than one count but fewer than ten. A much larger clone differs by one base, so this may be a read error. The J gene is TRBJ1-1, the V gene TRBV7-2, with TRBD1 matching 7 bases. V was clipped by 8 bases and J by 1 base; unmatched bases: 10. The germline gives CDR1 SGHTA, CDR2 FQGNSA. The CDR3 extends over 15 amino acids. CDR3 region: CASGTQGVPNTEAFF. The CDR3 nucleotides are TGTGCCAGCGGCACCCAGGGGGTTCCGAACACTGAAGCTTTCTTT.

The chain has TRBV12-3 or TRBV12-4 and TRBJ1-2; TRBD1 is a possible D gene (6 bases). The CDR3 runs 18 residues. Trimming cost V 4 bases and J 0 bases, with 21 bases left between them. This CDR3 is CASSSSGQRQSSNYGYTF. The CDR3 DNA is TGTGCCAGCAGTTCCTCAGGACAGAGGCAGTCCTCTAACTATGGCTACACCTTC.

This clonotype was seen at least ten times. The chain employs TRBV12-3 or TRBV12-4 and TRBJ2-1; TRBD1 matches at 8 bases. The trim removed 5 bases at V and 6 bases at J, leaving 6 bases unmatched. CDR3 size: 14 residues. The CDR3 here is CASSPGQGSNEQFF. DNA for the CDR3: TGTGCCAGCAGTCCAGGACAGGGTAGCAATGAGCAGTTCTTC.